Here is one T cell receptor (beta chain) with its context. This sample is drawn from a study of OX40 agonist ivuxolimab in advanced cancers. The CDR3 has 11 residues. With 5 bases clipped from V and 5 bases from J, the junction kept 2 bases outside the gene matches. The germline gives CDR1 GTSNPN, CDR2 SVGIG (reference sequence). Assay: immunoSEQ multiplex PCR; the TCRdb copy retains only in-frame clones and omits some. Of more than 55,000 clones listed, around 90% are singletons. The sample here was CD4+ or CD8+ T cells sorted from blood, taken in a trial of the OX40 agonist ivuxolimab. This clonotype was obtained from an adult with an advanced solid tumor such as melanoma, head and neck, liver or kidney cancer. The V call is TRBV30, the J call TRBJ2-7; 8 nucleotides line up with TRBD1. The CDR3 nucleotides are TGTGCCTGGGACAGGGGTAACGAGCAGTACTTC. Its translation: CAWDRGNEQYF.